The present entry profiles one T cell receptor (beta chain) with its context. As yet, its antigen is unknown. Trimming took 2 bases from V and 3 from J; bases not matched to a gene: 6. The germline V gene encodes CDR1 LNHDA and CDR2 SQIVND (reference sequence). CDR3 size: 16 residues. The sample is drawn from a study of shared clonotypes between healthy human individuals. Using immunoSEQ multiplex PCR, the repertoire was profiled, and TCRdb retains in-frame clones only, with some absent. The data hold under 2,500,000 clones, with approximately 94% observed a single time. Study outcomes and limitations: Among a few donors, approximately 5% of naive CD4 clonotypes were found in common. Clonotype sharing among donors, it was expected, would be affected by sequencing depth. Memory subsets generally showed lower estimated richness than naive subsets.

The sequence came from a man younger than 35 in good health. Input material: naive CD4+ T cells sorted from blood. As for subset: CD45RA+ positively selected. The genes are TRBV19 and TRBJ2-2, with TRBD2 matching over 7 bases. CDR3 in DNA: TGTGCCAGTAGTATACCCGGGGGGAAAGACACCGGGGAGCTGTTTTTT. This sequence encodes CASSIPGGKDTGELFF. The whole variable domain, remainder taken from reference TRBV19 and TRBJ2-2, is DGGITQSPKYLFRKEGQNVTLSCEQNLNHDAMYWYRQDPGQGLRLIYYSQIVNDFQKGDIAEGYSVSREKKESFPLTVTSAQKNPTAFYLCASSIPGGKDTGELFFGEGSRLTVL.